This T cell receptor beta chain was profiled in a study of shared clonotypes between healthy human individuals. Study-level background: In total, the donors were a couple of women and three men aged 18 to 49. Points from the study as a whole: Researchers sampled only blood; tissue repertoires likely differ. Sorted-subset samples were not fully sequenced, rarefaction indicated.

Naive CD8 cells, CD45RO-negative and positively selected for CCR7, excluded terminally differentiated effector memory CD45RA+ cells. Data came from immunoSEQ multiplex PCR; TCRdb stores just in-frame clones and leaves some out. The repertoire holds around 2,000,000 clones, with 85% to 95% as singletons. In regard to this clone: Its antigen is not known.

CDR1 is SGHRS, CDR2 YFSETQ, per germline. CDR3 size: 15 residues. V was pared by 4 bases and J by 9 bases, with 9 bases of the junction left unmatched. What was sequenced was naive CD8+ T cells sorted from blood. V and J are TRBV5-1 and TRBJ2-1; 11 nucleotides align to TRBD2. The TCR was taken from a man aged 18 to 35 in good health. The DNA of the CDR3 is TGCGCCAGCAGCGGTACTAGCGGGAGCGGCGGTGAGCAGTTCTTC. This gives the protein CASSGTSGSGGEQFF.